The clone carrying this T cell receptor (beta chain) has a count of ten or more. Each single cDNA molecule received a unique molecular identifier. A single record per CDR3 protein comes from TCRdb applying MiXCR to the 5' RACE reads. This table holds under 45,000 distinct CDR3 sequences, about a tenth found once. The sample originates from a study of early T cells in non-severe SARS-CoV-2 infection. Across the study: Sequencing was performed on bulk RNA from unsorted whole blood, leaving chains unpaired.

With 7 bases clipped from V and 5 bases from J, the junction kept 9 bases outside the gene matches. The CDR3 runs 15 residues. V gene TRBV12-3 or TRBV12-4 combines with J gene TRBJ1-1; 11 nucleotides match TRBD1. The material sequenced was whole blood. The receptor's source is an adult who was a healthcare worker with PCR-confirmed SARS-CoV-2 infection or an uninfected control (not recorded which). CDR3 loop: CASTRPDRGRTEAFF. The CDR3, as DNA: TGTGCCAGCACCCGCCCGGACAGGGGGCGGACTGAAGCTTTCTTT.